These T cell receptor beta chains were read from a single sample in a study of somatic mutations in cytotoxic T cells in rheumatoid arthritis. Assay used: immunoSEQ multiplex PCR; TCRdb lists only in-frame clones, some missing. Of 15,000 or so clones listed, roughly 82% are singletons. Source material: CD8+ T cells sorted from blood. The receptor set was obtained from an adult with rheumatoid arthritis. CDR3s include the opening cysteine and the closing phenylalanine or tryptophan. D genes are given only for firm matches. Not all rows give a size; the values are once, few, many and, for expanded clones, a class.

clone_size,v_call,j_call,d_call,cdr3_aa,cdr3_nt
-,TRBV2,TRBJ1-1,-,CASMSRPGGAEAFF,TGTGCCAGCATGAGCAGGCCGGGAGGGGCTGAAGCTTTCTTT
-,TRBV7-3,TRBJ2-5,TRBD1,CASSLTPGQQETQYF,TGTGCCAGCAGCTTAACCCCGGGACAGCAAGAGACCCAGTACTTC
-,TRBV7-9,TRBJ2-7,-,CASSPGRGYEQYF,TGTGCCAGCAGCCCAGGGCGGGGATACGAGCAGTACTTC
-,TRBV2,TRBJ2-7,-,CAGGQASYEQYF,TGTGCCGGAGGGCAGGCTTCCTACGAGCAGTACTTC
-,TRBV4-1,TRBJ1-5,TRBD1,CASEPGPGAGGGNQPQHF,TGCGCCAGCGAACCAGGGCCCGGGGCAGGGGGTGGCAATCAGCCCCAGCATTTT
-,TRBV27,TRBJ2-3,-,CASSLIAGASTDTQYF,TGTGCCAGCAGTCTTATTGCGGGGGCTAGCACAGATACGCAGTATTTT
-,TRBV9,TRBJ2-2,-,CASSEYTGELFF,TGTGCCAGCAGCGAATACACCGGGGAGCTGTTTTTT
-,TRBV5-1,TRBJ1-2,-,CASSLPGTSGYGYTF,TGCGCCAGCAGTTTACCCGGGACGTCGGGGTATGGCTACACCTTC
-,TRBV12-5,TRBJ2-5,TRBD2,CASGLVTSGSQQTQYF,TGTGCTAGTGGTTTGGTAACTAGCGGGAGTCAGCAGACCCAGTACTTC
few,TRBV27,TRBJ1-1,-,CASSSRYTEAFF,TGTGCCAGCAGTTCCAGATACACTGAAGCTTTCTTT
-,TRBV28,TRBJ1-4,TRBD1,CASSPPGGWGEKLFF,TGTGCCAGCAGCCCGCCAGGGGGCTGGGGGGAAAAACTGTTTTTT
once,TRBV2,TRBJ2-7,TRBD2,CASRPRGAGGGSEQYF,TGTGCCAGCAGGCCTCGGGGTGCGGGGGGTGGGTCCGAGCAGTACTTC
-,TRBV7-9,TRBJ2-7,-,CASSLSSYEQYF,TGTGCCAGCAGCTTATCCTCATACGAGCAGTACTTC
-,TRBV4-1,TRBJ2-7,TRBD1,CASSQADRVQYEQYF,TGCGCCAGCAGCCAAGCCGACAGGGTACAGTACGAGCAGTACTTC
-,TRBV13,TRBJ1-1,-,CASSPGANTEAFF,TGTGCCAGCAGCCCCGGAGCGAACACTGAAGCTTTCTTT
once,TRBV6-1,TRBJ2-3,-,CASTPRPEDTQYF,TGTGCCAGCACTCCCCGACCTGAAGATACGCAGTATTTT
-,TRBV11-3,TRBJ1-1,-,CASSSDGPSTEAFF,TGTGCCAGCAGCTCGGACGGGCCCAGCACTGAAGCTTTCTTT
once,TRBV30,TRBJ2-7,-,CAWSTGGSYEQYF,TGTGCCTGGAGCACGGGGGGCTCGTACGAGCAGTACTTC
-,TRBV5-4,TRBJ1-1,-,CASSLEAGAEAFF,TGTGCCAGCAGCCTGGAAGCAGGGGCTGAAGCTTTCTTT
few,TRBV19,TRBJ1-1,-,CASTTPGEGTEAFF,TGTGCCAGTACCACCCCGGGGGAGGGCACTGAAGCTTTCTTT
-,TRBV19,TRBJ2-7,TRBD2,CASSISAGGDSQQYF,TGTGCCAGTAGTATATCTGCGGGAGGGGATTCCCAGCAGTACTTC
-,TRBV28,TRBJ1-5,-,CASSLRFGRQNQPQHF,TGTGCCAGCAGTTTACGGTTCGGCAGGCAGAATCAGCCCCAGCATTTT
-,TRBV27,TRBJ2-1,-,CASSLWTASLNEQFF,TGTGCCAGCAGTTTATGGACGGCCTCGTTAAATGAGCAGTTCTTC
-,TRBV19,TRBJ1-6,-,CASTIGARNSPLHF,TGTGCCAGTACTATTGGGGCTCGGAATTCACCCCTCCACTTT
-,TRBV4-1,TRBJ1-6,-,CASSQTSGYGNSPLHF,TGCGCCAGCAGCCAAACCTCCGGGTATGGGAATTCACCCCTCCACTTT
-,TRBV6-5,TRBJ1-5,-,CASSPGFSNQPQHF,TGTGCCAGCAGCCCAGGGTTTAGCAATCAGCCCCAGCATTTT
-,TRBV5-4,TRBJ2-7,-,CASSRTRDEQYF,TGTGCCAGCAGCAGGACCCGAGACGAGCAGTACTTC
-,TRBV27,TRBJ2-1,-,CASKVGVGYNEQFF,TGTGCCAGCAAGGTGGGAGTTGGTTACAATGAGCAGTTCTTC